This T cell receptor (beta chain) emerged from a study of GPR56 and killer-like receptors on CD4 memory cells (dated by TCRdb to between 2018 and 2021). Background on the whole study: According to the study's proposal, human CD4+ memory T-cell differentiation and cytokine production potential are marked by the progressive acquisition of KLRB1, KLRG1, GPR56 and then KLRF1. The healthy blood donors were described in the study as age-matched to the liver disease patients, whose median age was 68 years.

Study-level results and caveats: Rather than full repertoires, the diversity and similarity analyses used only the 100 most expanded clones in each population. Clones dominating late populations 4 and 5 were also found in early populations 1 and 2, which the authors took as evidence for linear differentiation. TCR repertoire overlap was especially strong between late populations 4 and 5, and population 3 also partly overlapped. Clonal frequency started low in the marker-negative population and rose progressively along the proposed pathway, while TCRbeta diversity decreased accordingly.

CDR1 and CDR2 are read off the germline V gene as LGHNA and YSLEER. The CDR3 has 13 amino acids, counting the end cysteine and phenylalanine. This entry has no DNA. TCRdb records Illumina HiSeq 2500 as the sequencer. For construction of sequencing libraries, the recombined TCRbeta locus was amplified according to a previously published PCR protocol. From the authors' description of their analysis: Any read whose average quality score fell below 30 was discarded, and IMSEQ was used to process the reads that remained. Each clonotype was defined by Vbeta gene, Jbeta gene and CDR3 amino acid sequence. The Morisita-Horn index, computed on the top 100 expanded clones, was used to quantify repertoire overlap between populations. Clonal diversity was assessed with Rényi diversity profiles calculated on the top 100 expanded clones. Once TCRdb had reprocessed the reads, it stored one entry per CDR3 protein sequence and supplied no DNA. TCRdb, rather than the study authors, made the V and J calls. Per the sample table, the count is more than 55 distinct CDR3 sequences.

Prior to TCRbeta sequencing, five KLR/GPR56-defined CD4+ populations were enriched by fluorescence-activated cell sorting. To test a linear memory differentiation pathway, TCRbeta repertoires were sequenced from five CD4+ T-cell subsets defined by expression of KLRB1, KLRG1, GPR56 and KLRF1. TCR-sequenced cells came from peripheral blood of healthy control individuals, reported as five donors in the TCRbeta analysis figure. Heparinized peripheral blood was collected, and every sample was processed within one hour of being retrieved. To isolate peripheral blood mononuclear cells, blood was diluted 1:2 in PBS and put through Biocoll density gradient centrifugation at room temperature. Before flow sorting, CD4+ T cells were magnetically enriched from freshly isolated PBMCs using anti-CD4 MicroBeads. A BD FACSAria II was used to sort CD4+ T cells, enriched from the PBMCs of healthy donors, according to marker expression. For surface staining, the researchers used Miltenyi Biotec antibodies: anti-KLRB1 clone 191B8, anti-KLRF1 clone 4A4.D10 and anti-KLRG1 clone REA261.

A remark on this clonotype: It lacks a known antigen.

Recombination joined TRBV4-3 with TRBJ1-1. The sequence derives from a human donor in good health. Sequenced input: memory CD4+ T cells from blood. The CDR3 has the sequence CASSQMGYTEAFF.